A selection of T cell receptor beta chains follows, all from one sample in a study of identical twins. One entry per CDR3 protein, called by TCRdb with MiXCR from the 5' RACE reads. The sample yields approximately 300,000 distinct CDR3 sequences, nearly 9.5% seen once. These same records also appear under a second study, on yellow fever vaccine responses in identical twins.

The sequenced material came from CD8+ T cells sorted from blood. These receptors all stem from a woman under 30 in good health. Each CDR3 is given with its conserved first and last residue. The D gene is left open where the match is weak. Where a row states a size, it is once, few, many or the class of an expanded clone; other rows omit it.

>many|TRBD1|TRBV5-1|TRBJ2-5
CASSKGTGRETQYF
TGCGCCAGCAGCAAGGGGACAGGTCGGGAGACCCAGTACTTC
>many|.|TRBV11-2|TRBJ1-6
CASSLGQILLYNSPLHF
TGTGCCAGCAGCTTAGGACAGATTCTCCTATATAATTCACCCCTCCACTTT
>.|TRBD2|TRBV5-5|TRBJ2-2
CASSLVVTSAAGELFF
TGTGCCAGCAGCTTGGTTGTGACTAGCGCTGCCGGGGAGCTGTTTTTT
>many|.|TRBV5-1|TRBJ2-7
CASSLASVAYEQYF
TGCGCCAGCAGCTTGGCCTCCGTGGCCTACGAGCAGTACTTC
>.|.|TRBV29-1|TRBJ2-3
CSVEDGYVDTQYF
TGCAGCGTTGAAGATGGGTACGTCGATACGCAGTATTTT
>few|.|TRBV20-1|TRBJ2-1
CSARDRGGPHEQFF
TGCAGTGCTAGAGATAGAGGAGGGCCCCATGAGCAGTTCTTC
>.|.|TRBV28|TRBJ2-3
CASGKRGDTQYF
TGTGCCAGCGGAAAAAGAGGAGATACGCAGTATTTT
>many|TRBD2|TRBV27|TRBJ2-2
CASSLSSSGTNTGELFF
TGTGCCAGCAGTTTATCATCTAGCGGGACGAACACCGGGGAGCTGTTTTTT
>.|.|TRBV12-3/TRBV12-4|TRBJ2-1
CASSLGLNSQNEQFF
TGTGCCAGCAGTTTAGGGTTAAATTCCCAGAATGAGCAGTTCTTC
>.|TRBD1|TRBV18|TRBJ2-7
CASSSKQGARSYEQYF
TGTGCCAGCTCATCCAAACAGGGGGCGCGGTCCTACGAGCAGTACTTC
>.|TRBD2|TRBV6-1|TRBJ2-5
CASSSGRPGWETQYF
TGTGCCAGCAGTAGCGGGAGACCCGGCTGGGAGACCCAGTACTTC
>many|.|TRBV27|TRBJ2-7
CASSLTGVHEQYF
TGTGCCAGCAGTTTAACCGGGGTCCACGAGCAGTACTTC
>few|TRBD1|TRBV28|TRBJ1-5
CASSSGTGDSQPQHF
TGTGCCAGCAGTTCCGGGACAGGGGACTCTCAGCCCCAGCATTTT
>few|TRBD1|TRBV28|TRBJ2-7
CASSATGGNRYEQYF
TGTGCCAGCAGTGCAACAGGGGGCAATAGATACGAGCAGTACTTC
>few|.|TRBV4-3|TRBJ2-2
CASSQGRLTTGELFF
TGCGCCAGCAGCCAAGGAAGGCTAACCACCGGGGAGCTGTTTTTT
>.|TRBD1|TRBV5-6|TRBJ1-5
CASSFGTANQPQHF
TGTGCCAGCAGCTTTGGGACAGCCAATCAGCCCCAGCATTTT
>.|.|TRBV6-1|TRBJ2-5
CASRPDSQETQYF
TGTGCCAGCAGGCCGGACAGCCAAGAGACCCAGTACTTC
>many|TRBD1|TRBV2|TRBJ2-7
CASSESGQGVEQYF
TGTGCCAGCAGTGAAAGCGGACAGGGTGTCGAGCAGTACTTC